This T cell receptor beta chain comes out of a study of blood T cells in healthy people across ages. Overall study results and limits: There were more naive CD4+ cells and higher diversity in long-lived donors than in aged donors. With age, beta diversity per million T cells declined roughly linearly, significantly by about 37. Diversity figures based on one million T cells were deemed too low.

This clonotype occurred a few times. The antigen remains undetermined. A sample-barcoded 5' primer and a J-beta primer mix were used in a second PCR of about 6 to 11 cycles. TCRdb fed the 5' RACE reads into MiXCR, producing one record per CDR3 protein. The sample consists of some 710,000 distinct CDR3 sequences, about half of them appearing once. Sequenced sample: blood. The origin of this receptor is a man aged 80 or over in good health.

The CDR3 loop reads CASTPTSGGRNYGYTF. The CDR3 DNA sequence: TGCGCCAGCACCCCAACCTCAGGGGGCCGAAACTATGGCTACACCTTC. V usage is TRBV4-1 and J usage is TRBJ1-2; 8 positions agree with TRBD1. Germline-derived CDR1 and CDR2 are MGHRA and YSYEKL. V lost 7 bases, J lost 2 bases, and 12 bases stayed unmatched. The CDR3 contains 16 residues.